This is a list of T cell receptor beta chains from one sample in a study of Ad26.COV2.S vaccination and SARS-CoV-2 variants. Clones were sequenced by immunoSEQ multiplex PCR, and TCRdb holds only the in-frame ones, with some missing. The data hold about 480,000 clones, with around 88% observed a single time. This specimen was peripheral blood, taken in a trial of Ad26.COV2.S vaccine versus placebo. Source of these receptors: a person between 18 and 59 years old who received the Ad26.COV2.S COVID-19 vaccine or a placebo. Each CDR3 is given with its conserved first and last residue. Fields, in order: CDR3 protein, CDR3 DNA, V gene, J gene, D gene, clone size. D genes are given only for firm matches. Expanded clones are given a class, and other clones once, few, many or no size at all.

CASLSGNTGELFF	TGTGCCAGCCTGAGTGGAAACACCGGGGAGCTGTTTTTT	TRBV28	TRBJ2-2	.	.
CASSRNLPGDGYTF	TGCGCCAGCAGCCGGAACCTCCCAGGGGATGGCTACACCTTC	TRBV5-1	TRBJ1-2	.	few
CAISEGRNAIYNEQFF	TGTGCCATCAGTGAGGGGAGGAACGCCATTTACAATGAGCAGTTCTTC	TRBV10-3	TRBJ2-1	.	.
CASSLEGERETQYF	TGTGCCAGCAGCTTGGAAGGAGAGCGAGAGACCCAGTACTTC	TRBV7-9	TRBJ2-5	.	few
CASSSGQGSPYF	TGTGCCAGCAGTTCAGGACAGGGTTCTCCGTATTTT	TRBV28	TRBJ2-3	TRBD1	.
CASSESGGEQFF	TGTGCCAGCAGTGAATCGGGTGGTGAGCAGTTCTTC	TRBV6-4	TRBJ2-1	.	once
CASSITGQGMVRETQYF	TGTGCCAGTAGTATTACCGGACAGGGTATGGTTAGGGAGACCCAGTACTTC	TRBV19	TRBJ2-5	TRBD1	.
CASSPRTSGSLGDTQYF	TGTGCCAGCAGCCCCCGGACTAGCGGGAGTCTGGGTGATACGCAGTATTTT	TRBV7-2	TRBJ2-3	TRBD2	.
CASSVLEGTYNEQFF	TGCGCCAGCAGCGTTCTCGAAGGTACCTACAATGAGCAGTTCTTC	TRBV4-3	TRBJ2-1	.	.
CASSRTSGDSYEQYF	TGTGCCAGCTCCCGTACTAGCGGGGACTCCTACGAGCAGTACTTC	TRBV7-2	TRBJ2-7	TRBD2	.
CASRADRGSYNEQFF	TGTGCCAGTAGGGCTGACAGGGGAAGTTACAATGAGCAGTTCTTC	TRBV19	TRBJ2-1	TRBD1	.
CASSTGAGDRGEQYF	TGTGCCAGCAGCACTGGGGCGGGGGATAGAGGCGAGCAGTACTTC	TRBV5-4	TRBJ2-7	TRBD2	.
CASSADTQATEAFF	TGTGCCAGCAGTGCTGACACGCAGGCCACTGAAGCTTTCTTT	TRBV28	TRBJ1-1	.	.
CASSQGLAEGDNEQFF	TGTGCCAGCAGCCAGGGACTAGCGGAGGGGGACAATGAGCAGTTCTTC	TRBV11-3	TRBJ2-1	TRBD2	.
CASSYDRNYEQYF	TGTGCCAGCAGTTACGATAGAAACTACGAGCAGTACTTC	TRBV6-5	TRBJ2-7	.	once
CASSQGWSNQPQHF	TGTGCCAGCAGCCAAGGGTGGAGCAATCAGCCCCAGCATTTT	TRBV3-1/TRBV3-2	TRBJ1-5	.	.
CASSLLGQGGTGELFF	TGTGCCAGCAGCTTACTCGGACAGGGGGGCACCGGGGAGCTGTTTTTT	TRBV7-3	TRBJ2-2	TRBD1	.
CASRSRDYQETQYF	TGTGCCAGCCGCTCCAGGGATTACCAAGAGACCCAGTACTTC	TRBV2	TRBJ2-5	.	.
CASSLDARDTEAFF	TGTGCCAGCAGCTTGGACGCGAGGGACACTGAAGCTTTCTTT	TRBV5-6	TRBJ1-1	.	.
CASSSHRGPFNEQFF	TGTGCCAGCAGCAGCCACAGGGGACCATTCAATGAGCAGTTCTTC	TRBV21-1	TRBJ2-1	.	.
CASSLYPDRGGHEQFF	TGTGCCAGCAGTTTATACCCGGACCGCGGGGGCCATGAGCAGTTCTTC	TRBV27	TRBJ2-1	.	.
CASSAARDRTTNEKLFF	TGTGCCAGCAGCGCCGCGCGGGACCGAACAACTAATGAAAAACTGTTTTTT	TRBV5-4	TRBJ1-4	.	.
CASSQEQGNQPQHF	TGTGCCAGCAGCCAAGAACAGGGCAATCAGCCCCAGCATTTT	TRBV4-2	TRBJ1-5	.	.
CASSLSPGGRGPTQPQHF	TGTGCCAGCAGTTTATCTCCCGGGGGCAGGGGGCCCACTCAGCCCCAGCATTTT	TRBV27	TRBJ1-5	TRBD1	.
CASSPPGRNTEAFF	TGTGCCAGCTCACCACCGGGCAGAAACACTGAAGCTTTCTTT	TRBV18	TRBJ1-1	.	.
CASSTGGYEQFF	TGTGCCAGCAGCACGGGGGGCTATGAGCAGTTCTTC	TRBV9	TRBJ2-1	.	.
CASSRPPDRGLSGANVLTF	TGTGCCAGTAGCCGGCCCCCGGACAGGGGACTCTCTGGGGCCAACGTCCTGACTTTC	TRBV19	TRBJ2-6	TRBD1	.
CASSPKRDEWFADTQYF	TGTGCCAGCAGCCCCAAGCGGGATGAGTGGTTCGCAGATACGCAGTATTTT	TRBV7-8	TRBJ2-3	TRBD2	.
CASSEKPNTEAFF	TGTGCCAGCTCAGAAAAGCCGAACACTGAAGCTTTCTTT	TRBV18	TRBJ1-1	.	.
CASSGQGAYEQYF	TGCGCCAGCTCGGGACAGGGGGCTTACGAGCAGTACTTC	TRBV5-1	TRBJ2-7	TRBD1	.
CSVDSGVAYEQYF	TGCAGCGTTGATTCGGGCGTGGCCTACGAGCAGTACTTC	TRBV29-1	TRBJ2-7	.	.
CASSGAEVDEKLFF	TGTGCCAGCAGTGGGGCGGAGGTAGATGAAAAACTGTTTTTT	TRBV2	TRBJ1-4	.	.
CAISETSGGETQYF	TGTGCCATCAGTGAGACTAGCGGGGGAGAGACCCAGTACTTC	TRBV10-3	TRBJ2-5	TRBD2	.
CASSVMPGQGSSPLHF	TGTGCCAGCAGCGTCATGCCGGGACAGGGATCTTCACCCCTCCACTTT	TRBV9	TRBJ1-6	TRBD1	.
CASSPGGRTPLHF	TGTGCCAGCAGCCCCGGGGGCAGGACACCCCTCCACTTT	TRBV9	TRBJ1-6	.	.
CAGGTGLKPKYF	TGTGCCGGCGGGACAGGGTTGAAACCTAAGTACTTC	TRBV28	TRBJ2-7	TRBD1	.
CSVEVGRGERGYTF	TGCAGCGTTGAAGTGGGACGAGGAGAACGTGGCTACACCTTC	TRBV29-1	TRBJ1-2	.	few
CAWGGANYGYTF	TGTGCCTGGGGCGGAGCAAACTATGGCTACACCTTC	TRBV30	TRBJ1-2	.	few
CASSQDGGKEQPQHF	TGTGCCAGCAGCCAAGACGGGGGGAAGGAGCAGCCCCAGCATTTT	TRBV4-2	TRBJ1-5	.	.
CASSAVDNYGYTF	TGTGCCAGCAGCGCTGTAGATAACTATGGCTACACCTTC	TRBV9	TRBJ1-2	.	once
CAWSAPGQSAEQYF	TGTGCCTGGAGTGCCCCAGGACAGTCCGCCGAGCAGTACTTC	TRBV30	TRBJ2-7	.	.
CASSPLDRGGSSGANVLTF	TGTGCCAGCAGCCCCCTAGACAGGGGAGGGAGCTCTGGGGCCAACGTCCTGACTTTC	TRBV5-6	TRBJ2-6	.	.
CASSVQGGLNTEAFF	TGTGCCAGCAGCGTACAGGGAGGGTTGAACACTGAAGCTTTCTTT	TRBV11-2	TRBJ1-1	.	once
CASKAGQGHYEQYF	TGTGCCAGCAAAGCGGGACAGGGACACTACGAGCAGTACTTC	TRBV6-6	TRBJ2-7	TRBD1	.
CASSFHRGIVVTEAFF	TGTGCCAGCAGTTTCCACAGGGGAATCGTGGTCACTGAAGCTTTCTTT	TRBV27	TRBJ1-1	TRBD1	.
CATSDPIAGQETQYF	TGTGCCACCAGTGACCCCATAGCGGGACAGGAGACCCAGTACTTC	TRBV24-1	TRBJ2-5	.	.
CASSLEGLSSYEQYF	TGTGCCAGCAGCTTAGAGGGTTTGTCCTCCTACGAGCAGTACTTC	TRBV11-2	TRBJ2-7	.	.
CASIASAANYGYTF	TGTGCCAGCATCGCTTCGGCGGCTAACTATGGCTACACCTTC	TRBV28	TRBJ1-2	.	.
CSAGQTNQPQHF	TGCAGCGCGGGACAGACCAATCAGCCCCAGCATTTT	TRBV29-1	TRBJ1-5	TRBD1	.
CATSDPGSSYEQYF	TGTGCCACCAGTGATCCAGGAAGCTCCTACGAGCAGTACTTC	TRBV24-1	TRBJ2-7	.	.